This T cell receptor (beta chain) was recorded in a study of CD8 T cells in Susac syndrome (dated by TCRdb to the late 2010s). Regarding the study in general: Repertoire sequencing was used to test whether CD8+ T cell activation and differentiation in Susac syndrome was antigen driven. The study compared CD8+ T cell repertoire clonality among over 9 healthy donors, approximately 14 Susac syndrome patients and roughly 15 multiple sclerosis patients. Here is what the overall study found, with its caveats: The TCR sequencing and HLA analysis was acknowledged to have included a relatively small number of individuals.

Peripheral blood CD8+ and CD4+ T cells from healthy donors, Susac syndrome patients and multiple sclerosis patients were profiled using high-throughput TCR beta sequencing. The multiple sclerosis controls were treatment-naive patients whose relapsing-remitting disease, either stable or active, fulfilled the revised McDonald criteria. CD8+ TEMRA cells were enriched by FACS, while bulk CD8+ and CD4+ T cells were purified by magnetic negative isolation. Blood was collected in EDTA tubes and processed within 24 hours, with PBMCs isolated through density gradient centrifugation. PBMCs intended for TCR sequencing were cryopreserved in liquid nitrogen and thawed later in a water bath at 37 degrees C. Purity of sorted or isolated CD4+, CD8+ and CD8+ TEMRA cells was at least 90%. RNA was extracted using the RNeasy kit, and roughly 0.5 to 1 ug of the RNA was reverse transcribed with random hexamers. The immunoSEQ multiplex PCR assay, which covers 54 Vbeta and 13 Jbeta segments, was used to amplify TCR beta CDR3 regions. Bias from PCR amplification was corrected by using a synthetic template baseline for primer optimization and for computational correction. On the study's bioinformatics: Reads were annotated to V, D and J genes according to IMGT and were analyzed with immunoSEQ Analyzer, with only productive sequences retained. Clonality was computed as one minus Shannon entropy normalized by log2 of the number of productive unique sequences. For each patient and control, public and private clones were evaluated within the 100 most prevalent clones. Susac-specific clones were defined as absent from healthy and MS cohorts, about 1,100 published viral clones and other ImmuneACCESS disease sequences. TCRdb applied fastp at Q25 and MiXCR to the public reads, then kept only in-frame beta chains. Each record represents a unique CDR3 protein, reported with the most common genes and DNA among its rows. The V and J calls, along with clone size, are taken from TCRdb and not from the paper's own processing. The sample table contains about 300,000 distinct CDR3 sequences; only one count was recorded for 75% to 90% of them. Under 0.2% of the sample is in the top ten clones.

V and J are truncated by 1 base and 0 bases respectively, leaving an intervening sequence of 13 bases. The CDR3 holds 16 amino acids from the cysteine to the phenylalanine. Just CDR3 DNA is preserved here, 48 bases in frame from base 1. Reading the germline V gene (reference sequence) gives CDR1 SEHNR and CDR2 FQNEAQ. Worth noting for this clonotype: Its cognate antigen has yet to be identified. The input lacks base qualities; no much larger clone sits a single base away.

Sequenced sample: CD8+ T cells from PBMCs. The chain was built from TRBV7-9 and TRBJ2-7; the D segment may tentatively be TRBD1 or TRBD2, each giving 5 matched bases. This TCR was sampled from a human donor with multiple sclerosis. The CDR3 is CASSLGTGTGSYEQYF. The bases are TGTGCCAGCAGCTTAGGAACCGGGACCGGCTCCTACGAGCAGTACTTC.